Below are 11 T cell receptor beta chains sequenced from a single sample in a study of response to subunit inactivated influenza vaccine. TCRdb called the RT-PCR reads again in MiXCR, with one record for every CDR3 protein. Here the sample spans about 310,000 distinct CDR3 sequences, 20% to 25% being singletons. This sample comprised PBMCs from blood, obtained about 19 months after vaccination. These receptors all stem from a man aged 50 to 75 who received an inactivated influenza vaccine.

This clonotype was counted at least ten times. The chain recombines TRBV10-2 with TRBJ1-1; D is possibly TRBD1 (6 bases). The V and J ends lost 3 bases and 2 bases respectively, with 10 bases between them. The CDR3 length is 14 residues. Germline CDR1 reads WSHSY; CDR2 reads SAAADI. The CDR3 DNA sequence: TGCGCCAGCAGTGATTGGACAGCAAACACTGAAGCTTTCTTT. This gives the protein CASSDWTANTEAFF.

This clonotype was observed a few times. The chain joins TRBV20-1 to TRBJ1-4; 8 positions match TRBD1. This CDR3 has 13 amino acids. V dropped 6 bases and J dropped 7; count of bases not matched to a gene: 7. Germline values: CDR1 DFQATT, CDR2 SNEGSKA (reference sequence). The CDR3 DNA reads as TGCAGTGCATCGACAGGGGTCGGTGAAAAACTGTTTTTT. Translated: CSASTGVGEKLFF.

CDR3 in DNA: TGCGCCAGCAGCCCCGACAGGACTCTCCAAGGCTACACCTTC. Translation gives CASSPDRTLQGYTF. The V call is TRBV5-1, the J call TRBJ1-2, with D possibly being TRBD1 (6 bases). This CDR3 has 14 residues. Trimming pared 4 bases from V and 8 bases from J, leaving 18 bases between. Germline V gene data show CDR1 as SGHRS and CDR2 as YFSETQ.

This clonotype came up a few times. The chain combines TRBV30 with TRBJ1-6; TRBD1 is a possible D gene (5 bases). CDR3 size: 13 residues. Germline V lookup: CDR1 GTSNPN, CDR2 SVGIG (reference sequence). V gave up 2 bases and J gave up 11 bases, with 13 bases separating them. CDR3 sequence reads: CAWSPTTGTPLHF. CDR3 nucleotides: TGTGCCTGGAGTCCAACCACAGGAACACCCCTCCACTTT.

In this sample, this clonotype turned up a few times. The V gene is TRBV13, the J gene TRBJ2-1; the D gene is possibly TRBD2 (5 bases). The germline V gene has CDR1 PRHDT and CDR2 FYEKMQ (reference sequence). CDR3 size: 15 residues. V was pared by 3 bases and J by 4 bases, with 13 bases between. The DNA of the CDR3 is TGTGCCAGCAGCTTGACCCGGACTTCATACAATGAGCAGTTCTTC. This gives the protein CASSLTRTSYNEQFF.

This chain uses TRBV14 with TRBJ1-2; D ambiguous. V lost 0 bases to trimming and J lost 1 base, with 9 bases between them. The CDR3 has 15 amino acids. CDR1 and CDR2 from the germline V gene are SGHDN and FVKESK. In nucleotides, the CDR3 is TGTGCCAGCAGCCAAGATAGGGCGCATAACTATGGCTACACCTTC. Its protein product is CASSQDRAHNYGYTF.

The chain recombines TRBV12-3 or TRBV12-4 with TRBJ1-5; maybe TRBD1 (5 bases). This CDR3 region has 14 residues. The ends were cut back, 5 bases at V and 0 bases at J, with 8 bases in the middle. The CDR3 sequence: CASSGTDSNQPQHF. The CDR3 DNA is TGTGCCAGCAGTGGGACGGATAGCAATCAGCCCCAGCATTTT.

This rearrangement joins TRBV20-1 to TRBJ2-4; D is uncertain. This CDR3 is 16 amino acids long. V was pared by 0 bases and J by 0 bases, with 12 bases between. CDR1 DFQATT and CDR2 SNEGSKA come from the germline V gene (reference sequence). The CDR3 spells CSARDQKRLAKNIQYF. CDR3 nucleotides: TGCAGTGCTAGAGATCAGAAGCGACTAGCCAAAAACATTCAGTACTTC.

V gene TRBV10-2 combines with J gene TRBJ2-5; no reliable D call. The CDR3 is 13 residues long. Trimming pared 8 bases from V and 1 base from J, leaving 11 bases between. In germline, CDR1 is WSHSY, CDR2 SAAADI. The CDR3 sequence: CASGTGLQETQYF. The CDR3 DNA reads TGCGCCAGCGGAACCGGGCTCCAAGAGACCCAGTACTTC.

The chain is built from TRBV29-1 and TRBJ1-1, with a tentative D call TRBD1 (5 bases). In germline, CDR1 is SQVTM, CDR2 ANQGSEA. The CDR3 runs 11 residues. V lost 4 bases to trimming and J lost 7 bases, with 10 bases between them. The CDR3 region is CSVAAQGEAFF. CDR3 coding DNA: TGCAGCGTTGCCGCCCAGGGTGAAGCTTTCTTT.

This chain connects TRBV12-3 or TRBV12-4 to TRBJ1-6; no definite D call. This CDR3 contains 11 residues. V was pared by 6 bases and J by 14 bases, with 11 bases between. Here the CDR3 reads CASSSGLALHF. The CDR3 coding sequence is TGTGCCAGCAGCTCGGGTTTGGCCCTCCACTTT.